The next 4 T cell receptor beta chains were all read from a single sample in a study of shared clonotypes between healthy human individuals. The table came from immunoSEQ multiplex PCR; TCRdb's copy has only in-frame clones and leaves some out. The table records about 2.1 million clones, about 93% of them present only once. Positively selected for CCR7, the CD45RO-negative cells used as naive CD8 cells excluded terminally differentiated effector memory CD45RA+ cells. The source material was naive CD8+ T cells from PBMCs. Every receptor here comes from a man younger than 30 in good health. Some clones in this sample may be carry-over from other donors' samples.

The rearrangement uses TRBV12-5 and TRBJ1-1; 7 bases are shared with TRBD1. V trimming: 8 bases; J trimming: 0 bases; junction bases outside the gene matches: 9. Germline assignment: CDR1 LGHNT and CDR2 FRNRAP. This CDR3 region has 15 residues. The CDR3 protein is CASTEGGRMNTEAFF. The CDR3 DNA sequence: TGTGCTAGTACTGAAGGGGGCCGTATGAACACTGAAGCTTTCTTT.

The gene calls are TRBV28 and TRBJ2-1; 12 bases agree with TRBD1. The CDR3 is 14 residues long. The V and J ends lost 8 bases and 8 bases, in that order; junction bases with no gene match: 7. Germline V gives CDR1 MDHEN, CDR2 SYDVKM. The CDR3 loop is CASVRDRGRDEQFF. In DNA form, the CDR3 reads TGTGCCAGCGTCCGGGACAGGGGGCGAGATGAGCAGTTCTTC.

This clone showed up just a few times. The sample contains more than one DNA sequence encoding this CDR3. This chain joins TRBV7-9 and TRBJ1-1; a possible D gene is TRBD1 (6 bases). This CDR3 has 13 amino acids. The germline gives CDR1 SEHNR, CDR2 FQNEAQ (reference sequence). Trimming cost V 5 bases and J 3 bases, with 10 bases left between them. In nucleotides, the CDR3 is TGTGCCAGCAGCCCTAGGGGGGACACTGAAGCTTTCTTT. Translation: CASSPRGDTEAFF.

This clone was seen a single time. V and J are TRBV29-1 and TRBJ2-7; TRBD1 aligns across 12 bases. The CDR3 length is 15 residues. V lost 2 bases, J lost 6 bases, and 8 bases stayed unmatched. Germline CDR1 and CDR2: SQVTM and ANQGSEA. CDR3: CSVEKTGTGGSEQYF. CDR3 sequence (DNA): TGCAGCGTTGAAAAAACCGGGACAGGGGGCTCCGAGCAGTACTTC.